These T cell receptor beta chains were read from a single sample in a study of CD8 T cells in Susac syndrome. TCRdb called the immunoSEQ multiplex PCR reads again in MiXCR, with one record for every CDR3 protein. Among around 130,000 distinct CDR3 sequences listed, roughly 95% were seen once. Sequencing was done on a sample of CD4+ T cells from PBMCs. Source of these receptors: a human donor with Susac syndrome. The conserved cysteine and the conserved F or W are not part of the CDR3 here.

V	J	CDR3
TRBV30	TRBJ1-5	AWSTISGNQPQH
TRBV12-3/TRBV12-4	TRBJ2-2	ASSKGTGELF
TRBV29-1	TRBJ2-1	SVDGVGGTYNEQF
TRBV7-3	TRBJ2-5	ASSVEGSWTQY
TRBV15	TRBJ2-1	ATSVASGAYNEQF
TRBV29-1	TRBJ1-3	SVDRGGNTIY
TRBV20-1	TRBJ2-1	SARGATGGSYNEQF
TRBV7-2	TRBJ2-5	ASRGPGPTQY
TRBV7-2	TRBJ2-5	ASSWRTGETQY
TRBV5-1	TRBJ2-1	ASSRQGGSYNEQF
TRBV7-2	TRBJ1-1	ASSPTTANTEAF
TRBV29-1	TRBJ2-1	STADGQGQF
TRBV5-6	TRBJ2-1	ASSFLAPPNYNEQF
TRBV19	TRBJ2-4	ASSSRRAAKNIQY
TRBV20-1	TRBJ2-7	SAAGIAYEQY
TRBV7-6	TRBJ2-3	ASSLLAGGTDTQY
TRBV9	TRBJ2-5	ASSVGLGKETQY
TRBV12-3/TRBV12-4	TRBJ2-7	ASSPPGQGPRGSYEQY
TRBV27	TRBJ2-6	ASRPGGAGANVLT
TRBV6-5	TRBJ2-7	ASRTGTVPEQY
TRBV20-1	TRBJ1-1	SSGVGQLGSEAF
TRBV6-5	TRBJ1-2	ASSPDGTGYNGYT
TRBV20-1	TRBJ2-5	SASPLGSQETQY
TRBV15	TRBJ1-5	ATRNLGQGSFGSNQPQH
TRBV6-2/TRBV6-3	TRBJ2-7	ASSPDRVRSEQY
TRBV18	TRBJ2-5	ASSKRRGQETQY
TRBV6-1	TRBJ2-4	ASRREVSGKSKNIQY
TRBV18	TRBJ2-5	ASSEKLTTETQY
TRBV30	TRBJ2-5	AWRYGGAEETQY
TRBV6-2/TRBV6-3	TRBJ2-7	ASSYGTSGRWWEQY
TRBV20-1	TRBJ1-4	SVVGVNEKLF
TRBV29-1	TRBJ1-3	SVAGLSGNTIY
TRBV6-1	TRBJ2-1	ASSVQGGTYNEQF
TRBV5-6	TRBJ2-5	ASSRAWRGQETQY
TRBV11-2	TRBJ2-5	ASSLGPSGGQETQY
TRBV4-2	TRBJ2-1	ASSPQGLAGEYNEQF
TRBV24-1	TRBJ2-3	ATSDSHGEHTQY
TRBV29-1	TRBJ2-2	SGGQGDTGELF
TRBV2	TRBJ1-5	ASSAERALSNQPQH
TRBV13	TRBJ2-1	ASSLSWTSGNEQF
TRBV12-3/TRBV12-4	TRBJ2-1	ASSPGGLAGGSNEQF
TRBV2	TRBJ2-7	ASSRDRADEQY
TRBV11-3	TRBJ2-6	ASSLGSGSGANVLT
TRBV3-1	TRBJ1-2	ASSQRPSSYGYT
TRBV14	TRBJ1-3	ASSRSSQGYSGNTIY
TRBV29-1	TRBJ1-5	SAGGVDPNQPQH